This T cell receptor beta chain was retrieved from a study of blood T cell repertoires in COVID-19. Study-level background: Italy, Spain and the United States were the sources of the convalescent and acute COVID-19 samples. The analysed material was cDNA or gDNA that came from T cells, B-cell-depleted T cells, or PBMCs.

The CDR3 has 15 residues. Germline CDR1 is KGHSH and CDR2 is LQKENI. Trimming took 3 bases from V and 1 from J, leaving 10 bases between them. As originally analysed: Amplification of reference gene primers provided the estimated nucleated cell counts. Sequencing used immunoSEQ multiplex PCR; TCRdb keeps in-frame clones, though not all of them. D and trimming come from the DNA, and the V and J calls and clone size come from that table. The sample includes about 73,000 clones, around 88% of them seen just once. The chain employs TRBV18 and TRBJ2-1; possible D gene TRBD1, 6 bases. This receptor was taken from a man aged 45-60 years with active COVID-19. Sequenced sample: peripheral blood. The CDR3: CASSPVQGSYNEQFF. CDR3 sequence (DNA): TGTGCCAGCTCACCGGTACAGGGATCCTACAATGAGCAGTTCTTC.